A selection of T cell receptor beta chains follows, all from one sample in a study of blood T cells in healthy people across ages. TCRdb reanalysed the 5' RACE reads using MiXCR and keeps one entry per CDR3 protein. The sample consists of roughly 1,500,000 distinct CDR3 sequences, 42% of them appearing once. The specimen was blood. Receptors originate from a woman aged 18-29 years in good health. Both conserved end residues are part of each CDR3. The D gene is left open where the match is weak. Part of the rows lack a size; the others show once, few, many or a class for expanded clones.

>TRBV12-3/TRBV12-4|once|TRBJ2-1|-
CASSVSGDNEQFF
TGTGCCAGCAGTGTAAGCGGCGACAATGAGCAGTTCTTC
>TRBV29-1|-|TRBJ2-7|-
CSVEALAEQYF
TGCAGCGTTGAGGCCCTGGCCGAGCAGTACTTC
>TRBV10-3|-|TRBJ2-1|-
CAIRDQDTSSYNEQFF
TGTGCCATCAGAGACCAAGACACCAGCTCCTACAATGAGCAGTTCTTC
>TRBV5-1|-|TRBJ2-1|-
CASSWRRESVTYNEQFF
TGCGCCAGCAGCTGGCGCAGGGAGTCAGTCACCTACAATGAGCAGTTCTTC
>TRBV5-1|many|TRBJ2-5|TRBD1
CASSLSGTVETQYF
TGCGCCAGCAGCTTGTCGGGGACAGTAGAGACCCAGTACTTC
>TRBV12-3/TRBV12-4|-|TRBJ1-1|TRBD1
CASTNRQGNTEAFF
TGTGCCAGCACCAACCGACAGGGGAACACTGAAGCTTTCTTT
>TRBV21-1|-|TRBJ2-1|-
CASGNPTSGGGEEQFF
TGTGCCAGCGGCAATCCAACTAGCGGGGGAGGCGAGGAGCAGTTCTTC
>TRBV12-3/TRBV12-4|-|TRBJ1-6|TRBD1
CASSLEGDRVTSPLHF
TGTGCCAGCAGTTTAGAAGGGGACAGGGTGACCTCACCCCTCCACTTT
>TRBV3-1|few|TRBJ2-1|-
CASSPSAGSYNEQFF
TGTGCCAGCAGCCCTAGTGCGGGGTCCTACAATGAGCAGTTCTTC
>TRBV12-3/TRBV12-4|few|TRBJ2-3|TRBD2
CASSPGGAKTDTQYF
TGTGCCAGCAGCCCCGGGGGGGCCAAAACAGATACGCAGTATTTT
>TRBV20-1|-|TRBJ2-3|TRBD2
CSARDPASGSTDTQYF
TGCAGTGCTAGAGATCCGGCTAGCGGATCCACAGATACGCAGTATTTT
>TRBV6-5|-|TRBJ2-1|TRBD2
CASSYSWTGGSNEQFF
TGTGCCAGCAGTTACTCCTGGACGGGGGGAAGCAATGAGCAGTTCTTC
>TRBV7-9|-|TRBJ1-2|-
CASSSGQAVYGYTF
TGTGCCAGCAGCTCAGGGCAGGCAGTCTATGGCTACACCTTC
>TRBV27|-|TRBJ2-7|TRBD1
CASSAGQGKGEQYF
TGTGCCAGCAGTGCCGGACAGGGCAAAGGCGAGCAGTACTTC
>TRBV6-2/TRBV6-3|-|TRBJ2-7|-
CASSYSRMSGGRYEQYF
TGTGCCAGCAGTTACTCTAGGATGTCAGGGGGGAGGTACGAGCAGTACTTC
>TRBV25-1|few|TRBJ1-2|-
CASQQSGNYGYTF
TGTGCCAGCCAACAGTCAGGGAACTATGGCTACACCTTC
>TRBV5-1|few|TRBJ1-4|TRBD1
CASSLGDRLPGEKLFF
TGCGCCAGCAGCTTGGGGGACAGGCTACCGGGGGAAAAACTGTTTTTT
>TRBV25-1|-|TRBJ2-2|-
CASSDPRSPAGELFF
TGTGCCAGCAGTGATCCTAGATCCCCCGCCGGGGAGCTGTTTTTT
>TRBV28|-|TRBJ2-1|-
CAGSVGAGKTQFF
TGTGCCGGCAGTGTAGGAGCCGGGAAGACCCAGTTCTTC
>TRBV20-1|-|TRBJ1-1|-
CSARDGGVVSTEAFF
TGCAGTGCTAGAGACGGGGGGGTGGTTAGCACTGAAGCTTTCTTT
>TRBV10-3|-|TRBJ2-3|-
CAISGPLVLAGLTDTQYF
TGTGCCATCAGTGGACCCCTCGTGTTAGCCGGACTCACAGATACGCAGTATTTT
>TRBV2|-|TRBJ2-4|-
CASSGDRGTAKNIQYF
TGTGCCAGCTCAGGGGACCGGGGGACCGCCAAAAACATTCAGTACTTC
>TRBV3-1|few|TRBJ2-7|-
CASSQESRSYEQYF
TGTGCCAGCAGCCAAGAAAGCAGGAGCTACGAGCAGTACTTC
>TRBV12-3/TRBV12-4|-|TRBJ2-7|TRBD2
CASSYSVGTSGDYSYNEQYF
TGTGCCAGCAGTTACTCAGTGGGGACTAGCGGGGATTACTCCTACAATGAGCAGTACTTC
>TRBV10-2|-|TRBJ2-7|-
CASGHIHEQYF
TGCGCCAGCGGACACATCCACGAGCAGTACTTC
>TRBV20-1|once|TRBJ1-1|-
CSARGQLTNTEAFF
TGCAGTGCTAGAGGACAGCTAACGAACACTGAAGCTTTCTTT
>TRBV4-1|-|TRBJ2-3|-
CASSREVESTDTQYF
TGCGCCAGCAGCCGAGAAGTCGAAAGCACAGATACGCAGTATTTT
>TRBV14|-|TRBJ2-7|-
CASSSHQGNEQYF
TGTGCCAGCAGCTCCCACCAGGGTAACGAGCAGTACTTC
>TRBV27|-|TRBJ2-4|-
CASSLTLGTVKYF
TGTGCCAGCAGTTTAACGCTAGGGACGGTGAAGTACTTC
>TRBV27|few|TRBJ1-5|TRBD1
CASSLSGGSGNQPQHF
TGTGCCAGCAGTTTATCAGGGGGCAGCGGCAATCAGCCCCAGCATTTT
>TRBV9|-|TRBJ2-3|TRBD1
CASSVGTGLIRLTDTQYF
TGTGCCAGCAGCGTAGGGACAGGCCTGATTCGCCTCACAGATACGCAGTATTTT
>TRBV20-1|-|TRBJ1-6|-
CSARGLRTSYNSPLHF
TGCAGTGCGCGAGGACTCAGAACGTCCTATAATTCACCCCTCCACTTT
>TRBV7-2|few|TRBJ2-3|TRBD2
CASTTGGGIPDTQYF
TGTGCCAGCACAACGGGGGGGGGCATACCAGATACGCAGTATTTT
>TRBV5-6|once|TRBJ2-1|TRBD2
CASSYRTSGGVGQFF
TGTGCCAGCAGCTACCGGACTAGCGGGGGGGTGGGGCAGTTCTTC
>TRBV6-1|few|TRBJ1-2|-
CASSEEDWSVGYTF
TGTGCCAGCAGTGAAGAAGACTGGAGTGTTGGCTACACCTTC
>TRBV3-1|-|TRBJ2-3|-
CASSPEGALTGTQYF
TGTGCCAGCAGCCCGGAGGGCGCGCTCACAGGTACGCAGTATTTT
>TRBV20-1|-|TRBJ1-5|-
CSASFDQPQHF
TGCAGTGCTAGTTTCGATCAGCCCCAGCATTTT
>TRBV4-1|few|TRBJ2-1|-
CASSQDLNGVQLDEQFF
TGCGCCAGCAGCCAAGATTTGAATGGGGTACAGCTGGATGAGCAGTTCTTC
>TRBV6-4|many|TRBJ2-7|-
CASSEPPGPNEQYF
TGTGCCAGCAGTGAACCCCCGGGTCCAAACGAGCAGTACTTC
>TRBV29-1|few|TRBJ1-1|TRBD1
CSATPDREGTEAFF
TGCAGCGCCACACCGGACAGGGAAGGAACTGAAGCTTTCTTT
>TRBV28|few|TRBJ2-7|-
CASSFLGQNPYEQYF
TGTGCCAGCAGTTTTTTAGGACAGAACCCCTACGAGCAGTACTTC
>TRBV29-1|-|TRBJ2-7|TRBD2
CSVAGTASGVSSYEQYF
TGCAGCGTTGCGGGGACAGCTAGCGGGGTGAGCTCCTACGAGCAGTACTTC
>TRBV10-3|few|TRBJ1-2|-
CAISELSGNGYTF
TGTGCCATCAGTGAGTTGTCAGGGAATGGCTACACCTTC
>TRBV4-1|-|TRBJ2-7|TRBD1
CASSQTIRTGLHEQYF
TGCGCCAGCAGCCAAACTATCCGGACAGGGCTCCACGAGCAGTACTTC
>TRBV10-2|-|TRBJ2-2|TRBD2
CASKGLANTGELFF
TGCGCCAGCAAGGGACTAGCCAACACCGGGGAGCTGTTTTTT
>TRBV4-2|-|TRBJ2-1|TRBD2
CASSQAWGGNEQFF
TGTGCCAGCAGCCAAGCATGGGGGGGTAATGAGCAGTTCTTC
>TRBV5-1|few|TRBJ1-2|TRBD1
CASRPPGQGVYGYTF
TGCGCCAGCAGACCACCGGGACAGGGGGTCTATGGCTACACCTTC
>TRBV5-1|-|TRBJ2-7|-
CASSLGRLQFSSYNEQYF
TGCGCCAGCAGCTTAGGGAGACTACAATTTAGCTCCTACAATGAGCAGTACTTC
>TRBV12-5|-|TRBJ1-2|-
CASGFEGYNGYTF
TGTGCTAGTGGTTTTGAAGGGTACAATGGCTACACCTTC
>TRBV6-6|-|TRBJ1-1|-
CASSYTRGYTEAFF
TGTGCCAGCAGTTACACAAGGGGTTACACTGAAGCTTTCTTT